The sequence of this T cell receptor (beta chain) was determined in a study of blood T cell repertoires in COVID-19. Overall study: Samples taken during acute and convalescent COVID-19 were collected in the United States, Italy and Spain. T cells, B-cell-depleted T cells, or PBMCs provided the cDNA or gDNA that served as material.

The germline V gene has CDR1 SGHTA and CDR2 FQGNSA. The CDR3 sequence is 16 residues long. The V segment lost 1 base and the J segment 0 bases; nucleotides outside the gene matches: 3. As handled by the study authors: Estimation of nucleated cell counts was performed using reference gene primer amplification. Profiling relied on immunoSEQ multiplex PCR, and the TCRdb table lists in-frame clones only, not all of them. V, J and clone size derive from that table, while D and trimming were established from the DNA sequence. This sample has 150,000 or so clones, with 70% to 80% found just once. The chain is built from TRBV7-2 and TRBJ1-3; 7 bases map to TRBD1. This clonotype was sampled from a woman of 80 years or more with active or convalescent COVID-19. The sample comprised peripheral blood. Here the CDR3 reads CASSLVSGGSGNTIYF. CDR3 sequence (DNA): TGTGCCAGCAGCTTAGTTTCAGGGGGCTCTGGAAACACCATATATTTT.